The entry below gives a single TCR beta chain sequence along with its context. Its antigen is currently unknown. The protocol was immunoSEQ multiplex PCR, while the TCRdb copy is restricted to in-frame clones and leaves out a portion. The repertoire holds 950,000 to 1,100,000 clones, with about 75% as singletons. The data belong to a study of shared clonotypes between healthy human individuals. For the study at large: The study used three CD4 naive, three CD4 memory, two CD8 naive and one CD8 memory plate per donor. Study-wide results and limits: Among donors, clonotype sharing was expected to be affected by sequencing depth. With few donors, the genetic and exposure-history diversity represented was limited.

J was trimmed by 0 bases and V by 2 bases; bases with no gene match: 4. The CDR3 runs to 16 residues. CDR1 is SGHNT and CDR2 is YYREEE in the germline V gene (reference sequence). The specimen was memory CD4+ T cells sorted from blood. Subset noted: CD45RA-negative fraction. This TCR derives from a man younger than 35 in good health. V and J are TRBV5-4 and TRBJ1-3; 8 bases align to TRBD1. CDR3 protein: CASSFNTGGSGNTIYF. Here the CDR3 DNA reads TGTGCCAGCAGCTTCAATACAGGGGGCTCTGGAAACACCATATATTTT.